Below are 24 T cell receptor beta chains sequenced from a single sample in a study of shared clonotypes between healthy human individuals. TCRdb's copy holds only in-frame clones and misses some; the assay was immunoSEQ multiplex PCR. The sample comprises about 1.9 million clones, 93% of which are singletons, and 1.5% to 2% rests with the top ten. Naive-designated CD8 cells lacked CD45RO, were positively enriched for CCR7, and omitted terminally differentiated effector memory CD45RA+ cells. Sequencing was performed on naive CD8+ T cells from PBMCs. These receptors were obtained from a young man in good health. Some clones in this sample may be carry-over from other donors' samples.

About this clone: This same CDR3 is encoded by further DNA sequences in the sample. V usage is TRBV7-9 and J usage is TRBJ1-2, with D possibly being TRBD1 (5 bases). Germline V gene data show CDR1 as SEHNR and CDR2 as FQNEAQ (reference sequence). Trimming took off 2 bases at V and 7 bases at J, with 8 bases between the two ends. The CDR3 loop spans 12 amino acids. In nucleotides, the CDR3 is TGTGCCAGCAGCTTATCAGGGACTGGCTACACCTTC. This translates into CASSLSGTGYTF.

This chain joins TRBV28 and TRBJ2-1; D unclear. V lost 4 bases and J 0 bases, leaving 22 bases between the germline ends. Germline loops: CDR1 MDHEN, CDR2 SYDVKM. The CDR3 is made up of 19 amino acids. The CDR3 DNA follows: TGTGCCAGCAGTTCCCAGACAAGTGTTTACCTCAACTCCTACAATGAGCAGTTCTTC. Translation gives CASSSQTSVYLNSYNEQFF.

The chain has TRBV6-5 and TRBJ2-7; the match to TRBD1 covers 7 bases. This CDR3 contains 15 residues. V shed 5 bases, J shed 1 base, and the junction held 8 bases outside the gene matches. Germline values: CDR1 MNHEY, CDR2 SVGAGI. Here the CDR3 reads CASSLWTGASYEQYF. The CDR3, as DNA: TGTGCCAGCAGTCTCTGGACAGGAGCTTCCTACGAGCAGTACTTC.

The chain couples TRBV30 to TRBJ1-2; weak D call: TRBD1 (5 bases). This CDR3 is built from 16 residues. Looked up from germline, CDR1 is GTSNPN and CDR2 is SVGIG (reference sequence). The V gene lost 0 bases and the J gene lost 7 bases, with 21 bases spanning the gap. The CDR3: CAWSVMRGLSPSGYTF. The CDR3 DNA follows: TGTGCCTGGAGTGTAATGAGGGGTTTATCCCCTTCTGGCTACACCTTC.

The CDR3 region is CASSQDLGRSSYNEQFF. CDR3 coding DNA: TGCGCCAGCAGCCAAGATCTCGGGCGGAGTTCTTACAATGAGCAGTTCTTC. J is TRBJ2-1 and V is TRBV4-1; D is unresolved. The CDR3 has 17 residues. Trimming removed 0 bases at V and 4 bases at J, with 16 bases between. CDR1 is MGHRA, CDR2 YSYEKL, per germline.

CDR3 DNA: TGTGCCAGCAGTTACGGCGGTACCTCCTACAATGAGCAGTTCTTC. Translation gives CASSYGGTSYNEQFF. V usage is TRBV6-6 and J usage is TRBJ2-1, with D hard to call. V gave up 2 bases and J gave up 0 bases, with 8 bases separating them. This CDR3 comprises 15 residues. The germline V gene has CDR1 MNHNY and CDR2 SVGAGI (reference sequence).

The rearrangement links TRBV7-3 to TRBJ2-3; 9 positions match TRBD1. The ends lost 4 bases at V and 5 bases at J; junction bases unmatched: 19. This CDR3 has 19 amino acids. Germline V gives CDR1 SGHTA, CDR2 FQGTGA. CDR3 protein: CASSYFPGPRDRDEDTQYF. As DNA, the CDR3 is TGTGCCAGCAGCTACTTTCCGGGACCTCGGGACAGGGATGAAGATACGCAGTATTTT.

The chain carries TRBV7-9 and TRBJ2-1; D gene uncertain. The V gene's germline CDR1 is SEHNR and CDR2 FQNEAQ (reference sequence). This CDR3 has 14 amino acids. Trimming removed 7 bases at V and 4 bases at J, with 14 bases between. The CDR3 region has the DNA TGTGCCAGCACGGTACACCCTCTGTACAATGAGCAGTTCTTC. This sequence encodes CASTVHPLYNEQFF.

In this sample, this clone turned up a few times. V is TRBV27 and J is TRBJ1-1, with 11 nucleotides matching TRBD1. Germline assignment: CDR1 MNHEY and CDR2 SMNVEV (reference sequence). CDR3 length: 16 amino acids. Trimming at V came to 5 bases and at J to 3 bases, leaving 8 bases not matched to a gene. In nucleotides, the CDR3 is TGTGCCAGCAGTCCGAGGACAGGGGGCGCGTACACTGAAGCTTTCTTT. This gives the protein CASSPRTGGAYTEAFF.

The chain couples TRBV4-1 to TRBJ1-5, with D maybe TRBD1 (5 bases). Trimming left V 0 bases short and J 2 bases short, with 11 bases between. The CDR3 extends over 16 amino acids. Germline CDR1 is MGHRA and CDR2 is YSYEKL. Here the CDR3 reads CASSQDRGGRNQPQHF. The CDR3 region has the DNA TGCGCCAGCAGCCAAGATCGGGGGGGTCGCAATCAGCCCCAGCATTTT.

CDR3 loop: CASMAAKPQHF. The CDR3 region has the DNA TGTGCCAGTATGGCGGCTAAGCCCCAGCATTTT. The chain carries TRBV19 and TRBJ1-5, with no clear D. V shed 7 bases and J shed 8 bases, with 9 bases lying between them. The CDR3 has 11 amino acids. Looked up from germline, CDR1 is LNHDA and CDR2 is SQIVND (reference sequence).

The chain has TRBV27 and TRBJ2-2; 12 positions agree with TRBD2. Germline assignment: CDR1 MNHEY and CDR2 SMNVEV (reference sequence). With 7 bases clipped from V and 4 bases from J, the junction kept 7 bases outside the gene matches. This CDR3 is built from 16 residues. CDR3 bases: TGTGCCAGCACCGACCTAGCGGGAGGGTTCACCGGGGAGCTGTTTTTT. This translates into CASTDLAGGFTGELFF.

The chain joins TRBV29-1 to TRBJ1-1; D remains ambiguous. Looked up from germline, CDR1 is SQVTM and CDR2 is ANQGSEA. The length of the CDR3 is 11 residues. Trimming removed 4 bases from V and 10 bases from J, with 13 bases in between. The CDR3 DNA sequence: TGCAGCGTTGGTGGGTCGATGGGAGCTTTCTTT. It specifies CSVGGSMGAFF.

The CDR3 bases are TGTGCCAGCAGCCCGAAGGCAGGACAGGGGGCGAATGGCTACACCTTC. Translated, it gives CASSPKAGQGANGYTF. The chain recombines TRBV4-2 with TRBJ1-2; 11 bases map to TRBD1. CDR1 and CDR2 (germline): LGHNA, YNFKEQ. J was trimmed by 6 bases and V by 4 bases; bases with no gene match: 10. The CDR3 runs 16 residues.

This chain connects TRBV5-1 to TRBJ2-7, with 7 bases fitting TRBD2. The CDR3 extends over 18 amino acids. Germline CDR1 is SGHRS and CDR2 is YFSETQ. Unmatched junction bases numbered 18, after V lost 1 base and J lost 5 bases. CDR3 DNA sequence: TGCGCCAGCAGCTTGAAAAACCTGGAGCGCGGGAGACCCCACGAGCAGTACTTC. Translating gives CASSLKNLERGRPHEQYF.

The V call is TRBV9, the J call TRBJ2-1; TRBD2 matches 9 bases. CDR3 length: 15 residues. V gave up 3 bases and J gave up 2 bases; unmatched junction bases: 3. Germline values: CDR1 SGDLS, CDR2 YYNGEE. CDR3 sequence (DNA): TGTGCCAGCAGCGGTAGCGGGAGTGCCTACAATGAGCAGTTCTTC. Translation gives CASSGSGSAYNEQFF.

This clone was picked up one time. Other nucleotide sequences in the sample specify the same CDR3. The CDR3 spells CASSLGQGAYNEQFF. Here the CDR3 DNA reads TGTGCCAGCAGCTTAGGCCAGGGGGCCTACAATGAGCAGTTCTTC. The chain has TRBV7-9 and TRBJ2-1; 7 bases are a match to TRBD1. CDR1 and CDR2 (germline): SEHNR, FQNEAQ (reference sequence). The CDR3 loop spans 15 amino acids. The V and J ends lost 1 base and 2 bases, in that order; junction bases with no gene match: 2.

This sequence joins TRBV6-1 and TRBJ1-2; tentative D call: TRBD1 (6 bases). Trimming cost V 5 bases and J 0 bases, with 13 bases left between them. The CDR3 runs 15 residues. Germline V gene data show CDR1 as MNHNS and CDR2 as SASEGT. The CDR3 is CASSPWGASNYGYTF. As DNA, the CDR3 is TGTGCCAGCAGTCCCTGGGGGGCATCTAACTATGGCTACACCTTC.

In DNA form, the CDR3 reads TGTGCCAGCAGTCCTACAGGGGTGGTAGCGATCGGGGAGCTGTTTTTT. It is translated as CASSPTGVVAIGELFF. The chain uses TRBV27 and TRBJ2-2; TRBD1 matches at 7 bases. The CDR3 contains 16 residues. With 5 bases clipped from V and 7 bases from J, the junction kept 13 bases outside the gene matches. CDR1 is MNHEY, CDR2 SMNVEV, per germline (reference sequence).

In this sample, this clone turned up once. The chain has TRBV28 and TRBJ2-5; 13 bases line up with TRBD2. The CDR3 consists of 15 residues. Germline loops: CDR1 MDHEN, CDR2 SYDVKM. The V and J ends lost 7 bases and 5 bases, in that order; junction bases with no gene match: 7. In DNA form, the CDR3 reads TGTGCCAGCACCAGACTAGCGGGAGGCAGGGAGACCCAGTACTTC. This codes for CASTRLAGGRETQYF.

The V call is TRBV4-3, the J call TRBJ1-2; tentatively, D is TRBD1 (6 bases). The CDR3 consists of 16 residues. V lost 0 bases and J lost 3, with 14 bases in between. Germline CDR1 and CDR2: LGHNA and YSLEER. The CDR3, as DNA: TGCGCCAGCAGCCAAGATTTGGAGGGGGTTTACTATGGCTACACCTTC. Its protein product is CASSQDLEGVYYGYTF.

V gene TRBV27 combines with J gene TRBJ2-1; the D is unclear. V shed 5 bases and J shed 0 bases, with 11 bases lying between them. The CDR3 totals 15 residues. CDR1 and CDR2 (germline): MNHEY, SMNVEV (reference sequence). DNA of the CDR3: TGTGCCAGCAGTCCGGCTGCGAGCTCCTACAATGAGCAGTTCTTC. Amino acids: CASSPAASSYNEQFF.

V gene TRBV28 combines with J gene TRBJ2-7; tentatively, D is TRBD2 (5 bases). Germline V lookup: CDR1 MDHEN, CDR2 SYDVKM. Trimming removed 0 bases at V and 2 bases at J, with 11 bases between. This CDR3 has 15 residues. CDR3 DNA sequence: TGTGCCAGCAGTTTATGGCCGGACTCTACCTACGAGCAGTACTTC. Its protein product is CASSLWPDSTYEQYF.

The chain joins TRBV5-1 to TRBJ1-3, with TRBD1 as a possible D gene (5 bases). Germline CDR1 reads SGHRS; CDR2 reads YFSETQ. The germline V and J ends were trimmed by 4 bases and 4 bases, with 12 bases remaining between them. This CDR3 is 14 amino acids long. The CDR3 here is CASSPRGEGNTIYF. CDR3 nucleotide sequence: TGCGCCAGCAGCCCCCGGGGGGAAGGAAACACCATATATTTT.